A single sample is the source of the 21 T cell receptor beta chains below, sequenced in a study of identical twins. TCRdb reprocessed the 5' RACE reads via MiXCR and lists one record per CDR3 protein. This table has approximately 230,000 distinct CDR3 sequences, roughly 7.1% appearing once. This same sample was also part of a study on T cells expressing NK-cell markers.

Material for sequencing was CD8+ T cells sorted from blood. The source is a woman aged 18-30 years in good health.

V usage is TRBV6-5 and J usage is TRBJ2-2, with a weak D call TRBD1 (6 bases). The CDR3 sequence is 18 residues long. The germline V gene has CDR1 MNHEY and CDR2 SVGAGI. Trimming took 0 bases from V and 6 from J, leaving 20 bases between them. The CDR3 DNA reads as TGTGCCAGCAGTTACTCGATTTCCCAGGGGATCCGAGCCGGGGAGCTGTTTTTT. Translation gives CASSYSISQGIRAGELFF.

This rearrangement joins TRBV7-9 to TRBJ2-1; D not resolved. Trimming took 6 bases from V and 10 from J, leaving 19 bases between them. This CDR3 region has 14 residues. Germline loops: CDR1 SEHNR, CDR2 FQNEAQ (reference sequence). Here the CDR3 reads CASSPDSLGREQFF. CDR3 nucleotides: TGTGCCAGCAGTCCCGATTCTCTAGGACGCGAGCAGTTCTTC.

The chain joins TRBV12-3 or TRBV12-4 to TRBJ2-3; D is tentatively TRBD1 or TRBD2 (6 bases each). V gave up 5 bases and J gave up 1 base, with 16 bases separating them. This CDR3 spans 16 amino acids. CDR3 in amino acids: CASSHLGGIGTDTQYF. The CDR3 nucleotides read TGTGCCAGCAGTCACCTAGGGGGGATAGGCACAGATACGCAGTATTTT.

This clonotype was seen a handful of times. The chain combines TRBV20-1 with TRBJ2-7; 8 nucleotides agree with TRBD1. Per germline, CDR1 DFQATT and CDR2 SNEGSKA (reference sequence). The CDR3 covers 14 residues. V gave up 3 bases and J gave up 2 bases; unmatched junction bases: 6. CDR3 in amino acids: CSASPGTGTYEQYF. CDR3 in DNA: TGCAGTGCTAGCCCCGGGACAGGCACCTACGAGCAGTACTTC.

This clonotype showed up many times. The CDR3 reads CASSGGQGAFF. The CDR3 bases are TGTGCCAGCAGCGGGGGACAAGGGGCTTTCTTT. J is TRBJ1-1 and V is TRBV9; possible D gene TRBD1, 6 bases. The CDR3 is made up of 11 amino acids. Germline V gene sequence: CDR1 SGDLS, CDR2 YYNGEE. The V end lost 3 bases, the J end lost 11 bases, and 11 bases lay between the germline ends.

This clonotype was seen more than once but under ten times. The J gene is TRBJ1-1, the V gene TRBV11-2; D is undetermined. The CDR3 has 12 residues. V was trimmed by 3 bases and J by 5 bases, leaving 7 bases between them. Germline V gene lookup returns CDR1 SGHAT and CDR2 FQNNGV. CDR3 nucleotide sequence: TGTGCCAGCAGCTTTATAGGAACTGAAGCTTTCTTT. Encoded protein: CASSFIGTEAFF.

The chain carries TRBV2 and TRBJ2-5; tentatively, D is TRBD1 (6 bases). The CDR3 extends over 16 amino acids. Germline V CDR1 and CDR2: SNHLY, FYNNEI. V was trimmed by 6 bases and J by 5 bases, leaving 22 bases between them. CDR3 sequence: CASRTPTGPNGETQYF. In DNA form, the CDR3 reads TGTGCCAGCAGAACACCGACAGGCCCGAACGGGGAGACCCAGTACTTC.

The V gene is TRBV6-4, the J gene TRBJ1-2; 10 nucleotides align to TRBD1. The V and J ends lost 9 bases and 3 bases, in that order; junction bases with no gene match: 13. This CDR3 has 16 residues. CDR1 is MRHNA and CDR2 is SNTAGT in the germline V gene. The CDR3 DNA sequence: TGTGCCAGAGATTTCCTCCGGGACAGGGGCGACTATGGCTACACCTTC. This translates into CARDFLRDRGDYGYTF.

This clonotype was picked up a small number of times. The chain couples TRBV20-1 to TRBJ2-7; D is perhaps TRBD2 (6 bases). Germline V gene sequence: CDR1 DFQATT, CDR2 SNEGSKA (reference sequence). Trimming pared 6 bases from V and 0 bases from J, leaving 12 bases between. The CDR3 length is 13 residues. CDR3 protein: CSARAGSSYEQYF. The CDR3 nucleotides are TGCAGTGCGCGAGCGGGTAGCTCCTACGAGCAGTACTTC.

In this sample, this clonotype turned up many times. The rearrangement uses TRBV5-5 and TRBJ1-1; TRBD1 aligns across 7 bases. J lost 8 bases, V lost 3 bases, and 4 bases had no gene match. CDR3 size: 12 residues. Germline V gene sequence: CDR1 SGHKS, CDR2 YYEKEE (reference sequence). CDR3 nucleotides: TGTGCCAGCAGCTCGACAGGGCTCGAAGCTTTCTTT. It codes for CASSSTGLEAFF.

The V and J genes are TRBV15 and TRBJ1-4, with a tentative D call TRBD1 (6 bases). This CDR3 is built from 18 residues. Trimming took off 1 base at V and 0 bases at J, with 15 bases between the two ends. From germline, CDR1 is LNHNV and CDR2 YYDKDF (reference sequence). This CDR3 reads CATSRVGGWAATNEKLFF. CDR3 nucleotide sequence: TGTGCCACCAGCAGAGTTGGGGGCTGGGCCGCAACTAATGAAAAACTGTTTTTT.

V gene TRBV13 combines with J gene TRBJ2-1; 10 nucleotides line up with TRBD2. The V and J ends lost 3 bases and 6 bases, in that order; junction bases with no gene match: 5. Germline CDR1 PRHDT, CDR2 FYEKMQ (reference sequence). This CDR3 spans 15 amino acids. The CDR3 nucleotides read TGTGCCAGCAGCTTGGGACTAGCGACGGGCAATGAGCAGTTCTTC. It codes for CASSLGLATGNEQFF.

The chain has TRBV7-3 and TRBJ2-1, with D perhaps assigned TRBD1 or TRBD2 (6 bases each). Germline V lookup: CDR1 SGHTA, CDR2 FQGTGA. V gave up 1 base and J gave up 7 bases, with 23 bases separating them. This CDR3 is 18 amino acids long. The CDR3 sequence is CASSLRFFGGGIDNEQFF. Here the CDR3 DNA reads TGTGCCAGCAGCTTAAGATTTTTCGGGGGCGGGATCGATAATGAGCAGTTCTTC.

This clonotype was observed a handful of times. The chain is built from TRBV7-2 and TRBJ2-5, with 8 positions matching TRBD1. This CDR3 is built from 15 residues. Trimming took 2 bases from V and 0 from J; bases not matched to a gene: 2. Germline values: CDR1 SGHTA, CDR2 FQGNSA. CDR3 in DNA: TGTGCCAGCAGCTTATGGGACAGGCACCAAGAGACCCAGTACTTC. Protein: CASSLWDRHQETQYF. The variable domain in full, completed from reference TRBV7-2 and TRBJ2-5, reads GAGVSQSPSNKVTEKGKDVELRCDPISGHTALYWYRQSLGQGLEFLIYFQGNSAPDKSGLPSDRFSAERTGGSVSTLTIQRTQQEDSAVYLCASSLWDRHQETQYFGPGTRLLVL.

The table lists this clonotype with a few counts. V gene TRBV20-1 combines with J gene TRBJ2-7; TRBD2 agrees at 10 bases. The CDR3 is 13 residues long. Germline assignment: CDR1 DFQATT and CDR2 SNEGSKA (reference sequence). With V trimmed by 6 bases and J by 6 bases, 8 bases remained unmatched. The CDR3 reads CSARLAGAPEQYF. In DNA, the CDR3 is TGCAGTGCAAGGCTAGCGGGAGCTCCCGAGCAGTACTTC.

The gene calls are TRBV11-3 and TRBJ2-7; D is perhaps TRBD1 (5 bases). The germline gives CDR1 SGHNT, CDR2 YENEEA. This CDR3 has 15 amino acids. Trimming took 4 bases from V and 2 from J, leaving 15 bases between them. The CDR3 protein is CASSWGTSATYEQYF. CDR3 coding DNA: TGTGCCAGCAGCTGGGGCACCTCCGCAACCTACGAGCAGTACTTC.

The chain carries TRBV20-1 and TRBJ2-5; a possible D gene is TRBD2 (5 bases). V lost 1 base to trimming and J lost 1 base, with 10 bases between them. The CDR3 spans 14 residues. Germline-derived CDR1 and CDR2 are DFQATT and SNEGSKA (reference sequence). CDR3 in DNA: TGCAGTGCTAGAGCCATACTAGGCCAAGAGACCCAGTACTTC. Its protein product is CSARAILGQETQYF.

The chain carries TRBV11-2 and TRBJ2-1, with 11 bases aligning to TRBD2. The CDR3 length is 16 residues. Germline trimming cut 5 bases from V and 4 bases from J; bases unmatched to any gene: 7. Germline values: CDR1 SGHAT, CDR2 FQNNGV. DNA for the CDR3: TGTGCCAGCAGCCGTTTAGCGGGAGGGCCGTACAATGAGCAGTTCTTC. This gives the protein CASSRLAGGPYNEQFF.

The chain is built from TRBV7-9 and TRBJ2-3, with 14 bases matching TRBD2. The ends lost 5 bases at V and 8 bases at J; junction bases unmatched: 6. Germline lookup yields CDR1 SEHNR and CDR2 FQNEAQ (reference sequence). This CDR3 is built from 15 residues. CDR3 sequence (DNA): TGTGCCAGCAGCGGTGGGACTAGCGGGAGTGGTACGCAGTATTTT. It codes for CASSGGTSGSGTQYF.

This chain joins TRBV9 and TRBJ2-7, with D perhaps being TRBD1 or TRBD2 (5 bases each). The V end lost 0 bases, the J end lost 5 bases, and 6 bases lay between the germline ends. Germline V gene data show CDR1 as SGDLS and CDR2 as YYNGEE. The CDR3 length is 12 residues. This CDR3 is CASSVGGDEQYF. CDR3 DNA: TGTGCCAGCAGCGTAGGAGGGGACGAGCAGTACTTC.

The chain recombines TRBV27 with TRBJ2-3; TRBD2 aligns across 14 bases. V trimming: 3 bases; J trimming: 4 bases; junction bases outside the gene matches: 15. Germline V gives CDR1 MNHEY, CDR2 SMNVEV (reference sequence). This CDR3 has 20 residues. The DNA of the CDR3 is TGTGCCAGCAGTTTCCTTGGACTAGCGGGAGGTCCTAGCCAGTCAGATACGCAGTATTTT. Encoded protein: CASSFLGLAGGPSQSDTQYF.